This TCR beta chain was found in a study of T cell responses to AZD1222 COVID-19 vaccine. Findings and limits, study-wide: Nearly half of spike-specific TCRs reportedly go after variant regions that carry no mutations.

This clone was detected a few times. Antigen unknown. Other DNA sequences from this sample encode an identical CDR3 as well. Data came from immunoSEQ multiplex PCR; TCRdb stores just in-frame clones and leaves some out. The table includes some 100,000 clones, approximately 86% detected once. This TCR was recovered from an adult who received the AZD1222 COVID-19 vaccine. Sequenced material: peripheral blood, taken 28 days after the second AZD1222 dose.

Written as DNA, the CDR3 is TGTGCCAGCAGTGACTCTAGCGGGGGGGCCGATACGCAGTATTTT. It translates to CASSDSSGGADTQYF. The chain combines TRBV6-4 with TRBJ2-3, with TRBD2 matching 11 bases. Trimming removed 0 bases from V and 6 bases from J; junction bases left unmatched: 2. CDR1 and CDR2 from the germline V gene are MRHNA and SNTAGT. The CDR3 has 15 amino acids.